This T cell receptor beta chain was captured in a study of blood T cell dynamics during melanoma immunotherapy (dated by TCRdb to the early 2020s). Regarding the study in general: Patients with metastatic melanoma were treated with first-line pembrolizumab or nivolumab plus ipilimumab as standard of care in the United Kingdom. To identify early correlates of response, the study profiled peripheral T cell receptor repertoires in patients with metastatic melanoma before and after one cycle of checkpoint inhibitor therapy. The training cohort was made up of consecutive patients, while a further independent group of patients from the same centre was pooled to form an external validation set. Beyond this particular receptor, the publication reports: The relatively small sample size was recognized as a factor that could limit how well the results generalize. The study was unable to establish whether the T cell clones driving the repertoire changes were melanoma-specific or instead reflected general immune activation. Unlike progressors, patients who went on to achieve disease control showed a bifurcated reorganization of the PBMC repertoire at W3, with either increased clonality or increased diversity.

Every bulk PBMC sample was loaded with the same fixed amount of 350 ng of DNA. Following the manufacturer instructions, the immunoSEQ TCRb Assay kit was used to amplify TCR beta CDR3 sequences from genomic DNA. The KAPA Library Quantification Kit for Illumina platforms was used to quantify the pooled libraries by qPCR. Sequencing of the pooled libraries was done on an Illumina NextSeq 500, with clustering at roughly 0.55-1.1 pM. The original pipeline was this. The TCR data were analyzed using immunoSEQ ANALYZER and the R LymphoSeq package. A rearrangement efficiency score was calculated as productive divided by the sum of productive and non-productive CDR3 sequences. Clonality was measured with the Gini coefficient and diversity with the Renyi index at alpha=1, and both measures were compared pairwise between timepoints within each patient. Clonal relatedness, based on an edit distance of 3, and repertoire similarity, based on the Bhattacharyya coefficient, were both computed in LymphoSeq. To classify response, a linear discriminant analysis based on week-3 changes in clonality and diversity was built using the R MASS and caret packages. TCRdb retrieved this table from immuneACCESS and kept in-frame rearrangements only. Not all clones are present; in checked studies, unresolved V genes account for under half, and no reason is known for the remainder. V and J calls plus clone size are reproduced from that table; the DNA served to infer D and trimming. This sample holds around 14,000 clones; approximately 81% were observed only once. In total, the top ten clones hold about 4.2% of the sample.

The sample's time point label is to be understood as: pre-treatment baseline. Blood was sampled before treatment (T0) and at week 3 (W3), after the first cycle of checkpoint blockade. Except for a couple of patients with rapid clinical progression, response was assessed 12 weeks after the first infusion by RECIST 1.1; disease control meant complete response, partial response or stable disease. Any patient who had received prior systemic cancer treatment, was on concomitant immunosuppressant therapy or had synchronous other active malignancies was excluded. Bulk PBMC and plasma cell-free DNA were both sequenced for TCR beta so that circulating cells and T cell turnover could be tracked. Lymphoprep and SepMate tubes were used to isolate PBMC from blood, and red cell lysis was then performed. QIAamp DNA Blood Mini kits were used to extract DNA from both PBMC and sorted T cell subsets. As to this clone: Its specific antigen is unknown. Per-base qualities were not stored, and no clone one base away is much larger.

The germline V gene specifies SGHTA as CDR1 and FQGNSA as CDR2. From the cysteine through the phenylalanine, the CDR3 covers 17 amino acids. Here the CDR3 DNA is all that survives: 51 bases in frame from base 1. After removal of 3 bases from V and 8 bases from J, the junction retains 12 bases not matched to a gene. The chain is assembled from TRBV7-2 and TRBJ1-4, and 10 junction bases match TRBD1. The source material was blood, sampled from a patient treated with checkpoint blockade. The sequence was obtained from a human donor with melanoma. The CDR3 region: CASSFSQGTGVWEKLFF. The DNA is as follows: TGTGCCAGCAGCTTTAGCCAAGGGACAGGGGTATGGGAAAAACTGTTTTTT.